This record covers a single T cell receptor beta chain. Its antigen is still unknown. The CDR3 sequence is 15 residues long. V lost 5 bases, J lost 5 bases, and 19 bases lay in between. Germline V gene data show CDR1 as SGHNT and CDR2 as YYREEE (reference sequence). This sample is part of a study of memory B cells and T cells in multiple sclerosis. Overall study results and limits: Normalization was needed because clone-set size differences affected shared clonotype counts.

Only in-frame clones appear in the TCRdb table, and some are missing; sequencing was by immunoSEQ multiplex PCR. The top ten clones hold 0.85% to 1.3% of a sample with roughly 45,000 clones, approximately 80% of them seen once. Separate sequencing covered autoproliferating (CFSE-dim) and non-proliferating (CFSE-high) T cells from stimulus-free culture. Cultures began with fewer than 5.5x10^7 CFSE-labeled PBMCs, unstimulated for 7 days, with replicate wells pooled. Without exogenous stimuli, roughly 0.5 uM CFSE-labeled PBMCs were cultured serum-free. The sample taken for sequencing was PBMCs from blood kept in culture. This receptor was obtained from a human donor with multiple sclerosis. The rearrangement uses TRBV5-4 and TRBJ1-2; D call uncertain. The CDR3 DNA follows: TGTGCCAGCAGGAGGGCTACCGGGAGTTTTTATGGCTACACCTTC. As protein: CASRRATGSFYGYTF.